This TCR beta chain emerged from a study of metastatic and nonmetastatic thyroid tumors. As for the study in general: Samples came from malignant and benign thyroid patients, and repertoires were compared across blood and tumor or nodule tissue. Study-level results: TCR beta diversity was reportedly significantly higher in malignant thyroid tumors than benign nodules, in blood and tumor.

Note on this clone: Antigen specificity is unknown. Sequence at one end of the junction differs from germline and may be a read error.

Per the original methods: What underpinned the distant-metastasis classifier for papillary thyroid cancer was the set of CDR3 differences across clinicopathological groups. TCRdb reprocessed the PCR reads via MiXCR. V and J calls and clone size were set by TCRdb, not the authors. The table lists about 30,000 clones, under 25% of them singletons. The CDR3 is made up of 14 amino acids. Germline V gene lookup returns CDR1 MGHRA and CDR2 YSYEKL. Treatment of any kind had been given to no patient before thyroid surgery. J is TRBJ1-1 and V is TRBV4-1; D remains unclear. The sequence derives from a female donor with papillary thyroid cancer or a benign thyroid nodule (not recorded which). Some clones in this sample may be carry-over from other donors' samples. Specimen: blood. CDR3 amino acids: CARSQTPLAPEGFF. CDR3 nucleotides: TGCGCCAGGAGCCAAACGCCGTTAGCCCCTGAAGGTTTCTTT.